These 7 T cell receptor beta chains came from one sample sequenced in a study of vaccination and CD4 T cells after COVID-19. No cognate antigen is known for these TCRs. Cultured CD4+ T cell DNA underwent sequencing with the Oncomine TCR Beta short-read assay. From the PCR reads, TCRdb called clonotypes with MiXCR, one entry per CDR3 protein. The sample carries 25,000 to 30,000 distinct CDR3 sequences, about 60% recorded once. Sample treatment: approximately nine-day PBMC culture with coronavirus spike peptide pools or control peptides (ViraFEST assay). Sequenced material: CD4+ T cells from blood, cultured in vitro, taken after SARS-CoV-2 vaccination. Every receptor here comes from a human donor who received a COVID-19 vaccine.

This clonotype showed up just once. The chain combines TRBV6-1 with TRBJ2-7, with D maybe TRBD1 (8 bases). Germline-derived CDR1 and CDR2 are MNHNS and SASEGT. This CDR3 has 15 amino acids. The V gene lost 4 bases and the J gene lost 6 bases, with 19 bases spanning the gap. Here the CDR3 reads CASSVTGEGISEQYF. CDR3 sequence (DNA): TGTGCCAGCAGTGTGACAGGGGAGGGAATTTCCGAGCAGTACTTC.

The chain has TRBV20-1 and TRBJ2-5, with 7 positions matching TRBD2. The CDR3 is made up of 15 amino acids. Germline V gives CDR1 DFQATT, CDR2 SNEGSKA (reference sequence). V shed 7 bases and J 5 bases; nucleotides not matched to a gene: 16. This CDR3 is CSVPSGVDWLETQYF. CDR3 DNA: TGCAGTGTACCGAGCGGGGTAGATTGGTTGGAGACCCAGTACTTC.

The chain employs TRBV29-1 and TRBJ1-5, with a tentative D call TRBD1 (5 bases). V dropped 7 bases and J dropped 0 bases, with 10 bases sitting between them. CDR3 size: 13 residues. Germline CDR1 reads SQVTM; CDR2 reads ANQGSEA. As DNA, the CDR3 is TGCAGCGCTATGACAGATAGCAATCAGCCCCAGCATTTT. Translating gives CSAMTDSNQPQHF.

The chain joins TRBV6-5 to TRBJ2-2; D is uncertain. The CDR3 contains 15 residues. CDR1 and CDR2 from the germline V gene are MNHEY and SVGAGI. V was pared by 2 bases and J by 6 bases, with 13 bases between. In DNA, the CDR3 is TGTGCCAGCAGTTACGGCCCCCAGGAGTCCGGGGAGCTGTTTTTT. Amino acid sequence: CASSYGPQESGELFF.

This clonotype has only a few counts. The chain uses TRBV11-3 and TRBJ2-7; 9 bases are shared with TRBD2. The J call may be wrong; the DNA end is better matched by TRBJ2-5. The germline V gene has CDR1 SGHNT and CDR2 YENEEA. The CDR3 length is 14 residues. The CDR3 DNA reads as TGTGCCAGCAGCTCGACTAGCGGCGAAGAGACCCAGTACTTC. Protein: CASSSTSGEETQYF.

The V call is TRBV20-1, the J call TRBJ1-5; D gene uncertain. The CDR3 contains 15 residues. CDR1 DFQATT and CDR2 SNEGSKA come from the germline V gene (reference sequence). Trimming removed 5 bases from V and 1 base from J, with 15 bases in between. Here the CDR3 DNA reads TGCAGTGCTCCCAGGACTCCGGGGAGCAATCAGCCCCAGCATTTT. This codes for CSAPRTPGSNQPQHF.

In its sample, this clonotype was seen once. V usage is TRBV2 and J usage is TRBJ2-1; the D call may be TRBD1 or TRBD2 (5 bases each). The V gene's germline CDR1 is SNHLY and CDR2 FYNNEI. The CDR3 runs 15 residues. Trimming stripped 4 bases from V and 6 bases from J, with 16 bases between. CDR3 sequence reads: CASSAGLGSGNEQFF. The CDR3 nucleotides read TGTGCCAGCAGTGCGGGGCTAGGGTCGGGCAATGAGCAGTTCTTC.